This T cell receptor beta chain derives from a study of blood T cell repertoires in COVID-19 (TCRdb year 2020). Some background on the complete study: Collaborator samples came from the United States, Italy and Spain and covered acute and convalescent phases of COVID-19. The dataset comprised deeply sampled blood TCRbeta repertoires from subjects exposed to, actively infected with, or recovered from COVID-19. Where available, HLA class I and class II types were obtained from metadata supplied by the sample provider rather than from assay-based typing. The repertoires were released in a freely available public database intended as a resource for research on the immune response to SARS-CoV-2. Samples came from the ongoing ImmuneRACE study (first 160 participants) plus 1,254 subjects from 6 global collaborators. The material from the prospective study consisted of cDNA or gDNA derived from T cells, B-cell-depleted T cells, or PBMCs. The sample metadata nearly always contained a de-identified subject ID, COVID-19 status, age in years and sex. Here is what the overall study found, with its caveats: How much clinical and demographic metadata was included differed by source and by participant, and the metadata was provided uncurated.

Each collaborating institution followed its own protocols to collect whole blood in K2EDTA tubes. For TCRbeta analysis, collaborators shipped samples in one of three forms: frozen whole blood, isolated PBMCs, or DNA extracted from either of those sample types. Concerning this clone itself: Its binding antigen is unknown. Qualities for individual bases were not recorded, and no much larger clone is one base off.

TCRbeta CDR3 regions were amplified from genomic DNA by means of the immunoSEQ Assay, a bias-controlled multiplex PCR. On the study's bioinformatics: The number of nucleated cells in each sample was estimated by amplification of reference gene primers within the assay. Sequence reads were collapsed and filtered to measure the absolute abundance of every unique TCRbeta CDR3 rearrangement. For each sample, productive Simpson clonality was calculated as the square root of Simpson's diversity index across productive rearrangements. Held by TCRdb, this immuneACCESS table contains in-frame sequences only and omits some clones. Under half of the omission traces to an unresolved V gene where checked; the cause of the rest is unknown. For V, J and clone size, that table is used; D and trimming come from the DNA. Counted in this sample were hundreds of thousands of clones; approximately 84% of them appeared once. The ten largest clones add up to about 6% of the sample.

V is cut by 2 bases and J by 4 bases, and the space between the germline ends is 9 bases. In the germline V gene, CDR1 corresponds to SNHLY and CDR2 to FYNNEI. Including cysteine and phenylalanine, the CDR3 has 15 amino acids. The kept DNA is CDR3 alone, 45 bases in frame from the first base. What was sequenced was peripheral blood. The sequence was collected from a man older than 75 with acute or convalescent COVID-19. The chain couples TRBV2 to TRBJ2-6; a tentative D match to TRBD1 spans 5 bases. In nucleotides, the sequence is TGTGCCAGCAGTGAAAGGGGTTTAGGGGCCAACGTCCTGACTTTC. It codes for CASSERGLGANVLTF.